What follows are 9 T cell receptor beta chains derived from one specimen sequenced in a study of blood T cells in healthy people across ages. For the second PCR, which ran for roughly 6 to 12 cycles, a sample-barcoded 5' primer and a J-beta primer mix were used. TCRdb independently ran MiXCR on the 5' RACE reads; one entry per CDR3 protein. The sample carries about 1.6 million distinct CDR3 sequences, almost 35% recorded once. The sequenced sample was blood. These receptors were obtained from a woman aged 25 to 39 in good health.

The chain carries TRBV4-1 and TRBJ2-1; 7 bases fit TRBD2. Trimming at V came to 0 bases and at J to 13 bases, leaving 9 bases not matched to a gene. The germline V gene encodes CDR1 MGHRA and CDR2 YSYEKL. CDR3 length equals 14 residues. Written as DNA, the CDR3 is TGCGCCAGCAGCCAAGAAGCGGGGCGATTTGGACAGTTCTTC. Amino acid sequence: CASSQEAGRFGQFF.

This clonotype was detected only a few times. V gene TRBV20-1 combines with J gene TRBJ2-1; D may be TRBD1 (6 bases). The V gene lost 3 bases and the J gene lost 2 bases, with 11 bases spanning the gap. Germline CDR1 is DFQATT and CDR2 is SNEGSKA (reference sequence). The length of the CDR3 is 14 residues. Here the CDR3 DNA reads TGCAGTGCTAGGATGGGGGCCACCTACAATGAGCAGTTCTTC. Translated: CSARMGATYNEQFF.

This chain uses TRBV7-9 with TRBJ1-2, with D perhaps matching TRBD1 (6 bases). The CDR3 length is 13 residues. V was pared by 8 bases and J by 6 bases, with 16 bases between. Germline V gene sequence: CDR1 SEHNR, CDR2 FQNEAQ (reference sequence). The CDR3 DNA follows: TGTGCCAGCTCCGGGACACAGTTACATGGCTACACCTTC. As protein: CASSGTQLHGYTF.

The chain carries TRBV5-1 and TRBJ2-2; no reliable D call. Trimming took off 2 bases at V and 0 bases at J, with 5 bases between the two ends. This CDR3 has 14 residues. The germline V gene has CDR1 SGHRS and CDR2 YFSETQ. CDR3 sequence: CASSLSSNTGELFF. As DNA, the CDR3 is TGCGCCAGCAGCTTATCCTCGAACACCGGGGAGCTGTTTTTT.

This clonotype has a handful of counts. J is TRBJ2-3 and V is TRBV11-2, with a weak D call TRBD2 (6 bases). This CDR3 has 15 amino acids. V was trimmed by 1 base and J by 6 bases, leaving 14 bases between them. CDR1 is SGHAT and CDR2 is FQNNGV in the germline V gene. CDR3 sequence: CASSLASGVMDTQYF. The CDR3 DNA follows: TGTGCCAGCAGCTTAGCTTCGGGAGTCATGGATACGCAGTATTTT.

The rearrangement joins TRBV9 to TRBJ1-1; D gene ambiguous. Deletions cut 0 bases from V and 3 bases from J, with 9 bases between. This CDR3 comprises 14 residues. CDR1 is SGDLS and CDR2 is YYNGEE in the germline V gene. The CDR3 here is CASSVDGPDTEAFF. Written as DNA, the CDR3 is TGTGCCAGCAGCGTAGACGGACCTGACACTGAAGCTTTCTTT.

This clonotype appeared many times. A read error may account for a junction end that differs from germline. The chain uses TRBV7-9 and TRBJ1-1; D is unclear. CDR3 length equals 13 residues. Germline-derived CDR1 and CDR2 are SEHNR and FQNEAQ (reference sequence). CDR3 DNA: TGCGCCAGCAGCTCAGGCGTGAACACTGAAGCTTTCTTT. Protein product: CASSSGVNTEAFF.

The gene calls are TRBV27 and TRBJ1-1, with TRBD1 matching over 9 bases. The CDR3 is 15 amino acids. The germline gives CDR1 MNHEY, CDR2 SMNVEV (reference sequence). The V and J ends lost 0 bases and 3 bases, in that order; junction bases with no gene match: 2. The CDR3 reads CASSLSRTGDTEAFF. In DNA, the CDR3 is TGTGCCAGCAGTTTATCCCGGACAGGGGACACTGAAGCTTTCTTT.

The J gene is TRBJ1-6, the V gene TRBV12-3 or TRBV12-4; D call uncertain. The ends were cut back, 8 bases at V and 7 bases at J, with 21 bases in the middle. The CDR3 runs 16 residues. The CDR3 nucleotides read TGTGCCAGCTGCCCGGGCTGGAAAACGGGGAATTCACCCCTCCACTTT. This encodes CASCPGWKTGNSPLHF.